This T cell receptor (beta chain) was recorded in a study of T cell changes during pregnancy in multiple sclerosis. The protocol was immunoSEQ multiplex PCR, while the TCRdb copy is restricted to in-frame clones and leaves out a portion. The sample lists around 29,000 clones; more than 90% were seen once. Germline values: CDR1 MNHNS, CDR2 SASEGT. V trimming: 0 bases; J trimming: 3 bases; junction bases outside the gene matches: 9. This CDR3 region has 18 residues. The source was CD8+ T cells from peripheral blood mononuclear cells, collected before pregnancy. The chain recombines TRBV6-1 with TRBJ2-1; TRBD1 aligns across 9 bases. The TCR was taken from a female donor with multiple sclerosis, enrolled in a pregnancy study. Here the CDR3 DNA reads TGTGCCAGCAGTGAAGCCGATCGGGGGACAGGGATCTACAATGAGCAGTTCTTC. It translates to CASSEADRGTGIYNEQFF.